These 2 T cell receptor beta chains came from one sample sequenced in a study of T cell repertoires in cytomegalovirus infection. TCRdb processed the reads anew with MiXCR; each CDR3 protein has one entry. The data show around 800,000 distinct CDR3 sequences, with approximately 32% seen just once and 9.5% to 15% held by the top ten. Antigen specificity for these receptors is unknown. Sequenced material: cultured CD8+ T cells from PBMCs, taken from culture after CMV antigen stimulation. The receptor source for this set is a human donor in good health (CMV status not recorded). Some clones in this sample may be carry-over from other donors' samples.

This chain connects TRBV27 to TRBJ2-7; 10 bases are a match to TRBD2. Germline values: CDR1 MNHEY, CDR2 SMNVEV (reference sequence). Trimming cost V 5 bases and J 4 bases; bases outside gene matches: 20. The CDR3 extends over 19 amino acids. This CDR3 reads CASSPPAGGVPRDWYEQYF. CDR3 bases: TGTGCCAGCAGTCCCCCAGCGGGGGGGGTCCCCCGGGACTGGTACGAGCAGTACTTC.

This clonotype was detected only a few times. As DNA, the CDR3 is TGTGCCAGTAGTACCGGGCTCCGTGAGCAGTTCTTC. Protein: CASSTGLREQFF. The chain employs TRBV19 and TRBJ2-1; no firm D call. The CDR3 has 12 amino acids. The germline CDR1 and CDR2 sequences are LNHDA and SQIVND (reference sequence). The V gene lost 4 bases and the J gene lost 9 bases, with 10 bases spanning the gap.